These T cell receptor beta chains were read from a single sample in a study of a mutant IDH1 vaccine in newly diagnosed glioma. No antigen has been identified for these receptors. Sequencing used immunoSEQ multiplex PCR; TCRdb keeps in-frame clones, though not all of them. The sample has around 40,000 clones, 82% seen once; the top ten hold approximately 18%. The specimen was PBMCs, collected from a glioma patient whose treatment included an IDH1 peptide vaccine. The receptors stem from a man aged 18 to 30 with glioma. Some clones in this sample may be carry-over from other donors' samples. The CDR3 runs from the conserved cysteine through the conserved F or W. The order of the fields is V gene, clone size, D gene, J gene, CDR3 protein, CDR3 DNA. A D gene is named only where the DNA matches it firmly. Rows may omit the clone size; those that give it use once, few, many or a size class.

>TRBV28|NA|TRBD1|TRBJ1-5
CASSLPPGQGRQPQHF
TGTGCCAGCAGTTTACCCCCCGGACAGGGACGTCAGCCCCAGCATTTT
>TRBV6-1|few|NA|TRBJ1-5
CSYGEGSGNQPQHF
TGCTCTTACGGGGAGGGCTCCGGCAATCAGCCCCAGCATTTT
>TRBV7-9|NA|NA|TRBJ1-2
CASSFPPRVRPNGYTF
TGTGCCAGCAGCTTCCCCCCCCGGGTAAGGCCGAATGGCTACACCTTC
>TRBV6-5|NA|NA|TRBJ2-7
CASSSAGGFYEQYF
TGTGCCAGCAGTTCGGCAGGCGGCTTCTACGAGCAGTACTTC
>TRBV29-1|NA|NA|TRBJ2-7
CSVETSISYEQYF
TGCAGCGTTGAAACCTCGATCTCCTACGAGCAGTACTTC
>TRBV7-9|NA|NA|TRBJ1-1
CASSLEPSARAFF
TGTGCCAGCAGCTTAGAACCTAGCGCCAGGGCTTTCTTT
>TRBV7-6|once|TRBD1|TRBJ2-2
CASSLGRVGLGQAPPGELFF
TGTGCCAGCAGCTTAGGCCGCGTGGGACTGGGACAGGCGCCCCCCGGGGAGCTGTTTTTT
>TRBV6-1|NA|NA|TRBJ1-2
CASSEAPTGRANYGYTF
TGTGCCAGCAGTGAAGCCCCTACAGGGAGAGCTAACTATGGCTACACCTTC
>TRBV5-1|NA|NA|TRBJ1-1
CASSREWGGLSEAFF
TGCGCCAGCAGCCGTGAGTGGGGGGGCTTGTCTGAAGCTTTCTTT
>TRBV2|NA|NA|TRBJ1-1
CASSEGLMNTEAFF
TGTGCCAGCAGTGAGGGGTTGATGAACACTGAAGCTTTCTTT
>TRBV11-1|NA|TRBD1|TRBJ2-7
CASSLSGQGGYEQYF
TGTGCCAGCAGCTTAAGTGGACAGGGGGGCTACGAGCAGTACTTC
>TRBV9|NA|NA|TRBJ1-1
CASKGGANTEAFF
TGTGCCAGCAAAGGGGGAGCGAACACTGAAGCTTTCTTT
>TRBV7-2|NA|TRBD1|TRBJ2-4
CASSLAPRGRNIQYF
TGTGCCAGCAGCTTGGCCCCCAGGGGGCGTAACATTCAGTACTTC
>TRBV5-1|NA|NA|TRBJ2-2
CASSSQRQGGTGELFF
TGCGCCAGCAGCTCACAGAGACAGGGAGGCACCGGGGAGCTGTTTTTT
>TRBV5-6|NA|NA|TRBJ2-2
CASSLEQGGANTGELFF
TGTGCCAGCAGCTTGGAGCAGGGCGGGGCGAACACCGGGGAGCTGTTTTTT
>TRBV30|NA|TRBD1|TRBJ1-1
CAWEGQGGTEAFF
TGTGCCTGGGAGGGACAGGGCGGCACTGAAGCTTTCTTT
>TRBV6-5|NA|NA|TRBJ1-1
CASRTAHTEAFF
TGTGCCAGCAGAACCGCGCATACTGAAGCTTTCTTT
>TRBV6-5|NA|TRBD1|TRBJ1-3
CASTSTGPSGNTIYF
TGTGCCAGCACATCGACAGGGCCCTCTGGAAACACCATATATTTT
>TRBV9|NA|NA|TRBJ2-7
CASSVATEGSYEQYF
TGTGCCAGCAGCGTAGCTACAGAGGGGTCCTACGAGCAGTACTTC
>TRBV18|NA|TRBD1|TRBJ2-1
CASSPWTGKGNEQFF
TGTGCCAGCTCACCGTGGACAGGGAAGGGGAATGAGCAGTTCTTC
>TRBV19|NA|TRBD1|TRBJ1-1
CASTRDRGPIRTEAFF
TGTGCCAGTACCCGGGACAGGGGGCCTATTCGGACTGAAGCTTTCTTT
>TRBV10-3|NA|NA|TRBJ1-2
CAISESPQNYGYTF
TGTGCCATCAGTGAGTCGCCCCAGAACTATGGCTACACCTTC
>TRBV9|NA|TRBD2|TRBJ2-7
CASSVTSGRGEQYF
TGTGCCAGCAGCGTGACTAGCGGGAGAGGAGAGCAGTACTTC
>TRBV29-1|NA|NA|TRBJ2-3
CSVEPDTQYF
TGCAGCGTTGAACCAGATACGCAGTATTTT
>TRBV15|NA|TRBD1|TRBJ2-1
CATSSGQGFSNEQFF
TGTGCCACCAGCAGTGGACAGGGTTTTTCTAATGAGCAGTTCTTC
>TRBV5-6|NA|TRBD2|TRBJ2-1
CASSDPSGRTLNEQFF
TGTGCCAGCAGCGATCCCAGCGGGAGAACGCTCAATGAGCAGTTCTTC
>TRBV5-6|NA|TRBD1|TRBJ1-4
CASSIYRDRQNEKLFF
TGTGCCAGCAGCATTTATAGGGACAGACAGAATGAAAAACTGTTTTTT
>TRBV6-5|NA|NA|TRBJ2-1
CASSYYTDPPDEQFF
TGTGCCAGCAGTTACTATACAGATCCCCCCGATGAGCAGTTCTTC
>TRBV4-1|NA|NA|TRBJ1-4
CASSPTPGRFNEKLFF
TGCGCCAGCAGCCCCACGCCGGGGAGATTTAATGAAAAACTGTTTTTT
>TRBV10-3|NA|TRBD2|TRBJ2-1
CAISDGGSSYNEQFF
TGTGCCATCAGTGACGGGGGGAGCTCCTACAATGAGCAGTTCTTC
>TRBV28|few|NA|TRBJ1-1
CASSSPDTEAFF
TGTGCCAGCAGTTCCCCGGACACTGAAGCTTTCTTT
>TRBV28|NA|NA|TRBJ1-1
CASNVNTEAFF
TGTGCCAGCAATGTGAACACTGAAGCTTTCTTT
>TRBV30|NA|TRBD1|TRBJ2-7
CAWSPRQGAWYEQYF
TGTGCCTGGAGTCCACGACAGGGGGCCTGGTACGAGCAGTACTTC
>TRBV9|NA|NA|TRBJ1-2
CASSVAWDTSFYGYTF
TGTGCCAGCAGCGTAGCTTGGGACACCTCATTCTATGGCTACACCTTC
>TRBV18|NA|NA|TRBJ1-2
CASSSKGGVDGYTF
TGTGCCAGCTCATCTAAGGGGGGAGTGGATGGCTACACCTTC
>TRBV30|NA|TRBD1|TRBJ1-5
CAWRAKPGQGYQPQHF
TGTGCCTGGAGGGCAAAACCGGGACAGGGGTATCAGCCCCAGCATTTT
>TRBV7-2|once|NA|TRBJ1-4
CASSLYWGFNEKLFF
TGTGCCAGCAGCTTATACTGGGGATTTAATGAAAAACTGTTTTTT
>TRBV6-5|once|TRBD1|TRBJ1-5
CASSQDRGSQPQHF
TGTGCCAGCAGCCAGGACAGGGGGTCTCAGCCCCAGCATTTT